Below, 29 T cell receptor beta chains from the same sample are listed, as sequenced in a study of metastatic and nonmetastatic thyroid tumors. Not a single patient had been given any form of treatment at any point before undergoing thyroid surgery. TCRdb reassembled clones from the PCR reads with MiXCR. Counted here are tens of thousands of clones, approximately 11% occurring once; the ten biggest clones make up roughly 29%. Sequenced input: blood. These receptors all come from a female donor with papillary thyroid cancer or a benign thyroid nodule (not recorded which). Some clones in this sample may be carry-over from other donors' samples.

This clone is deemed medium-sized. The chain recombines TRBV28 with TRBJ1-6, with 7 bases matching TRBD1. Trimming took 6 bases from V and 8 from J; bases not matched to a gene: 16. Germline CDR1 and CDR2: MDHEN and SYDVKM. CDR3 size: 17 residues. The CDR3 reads CASSLGSGTVYHSPLHF. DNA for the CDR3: TGTGCCAGCAGCCTAGGGTCCGGGACAGTGTACCATTCACCCCTCCACTTT. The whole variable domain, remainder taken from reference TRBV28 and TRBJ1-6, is DVKVTQSSRYLVKRTGEKVFLECVQDMDHENMFWYRQDPGLGLRLIYFSYDVKMKEKGDIPEGYSVSREKKERFSLILESASTNQTSMYLCASSLGSGTVYHSPLHFGNGTRLTVT.

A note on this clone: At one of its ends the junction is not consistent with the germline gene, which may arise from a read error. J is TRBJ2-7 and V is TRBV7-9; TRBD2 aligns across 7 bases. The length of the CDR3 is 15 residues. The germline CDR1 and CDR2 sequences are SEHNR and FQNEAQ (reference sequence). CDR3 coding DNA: TGTGCCAGCAGACCGTCTTGGGGGGGGACCAACGAGCGGTACTTC. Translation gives CASRPSWGGTNERYF.

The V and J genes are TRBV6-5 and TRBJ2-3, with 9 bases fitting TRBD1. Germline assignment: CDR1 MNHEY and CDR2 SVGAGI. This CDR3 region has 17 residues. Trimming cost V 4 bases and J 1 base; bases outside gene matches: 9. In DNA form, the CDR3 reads TGTGCCAGCAGTTTCGTCGTCGGGACAGGGTGCACAGATACGCAGTATTTT. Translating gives CASSFVVGTGCTDTQYF.

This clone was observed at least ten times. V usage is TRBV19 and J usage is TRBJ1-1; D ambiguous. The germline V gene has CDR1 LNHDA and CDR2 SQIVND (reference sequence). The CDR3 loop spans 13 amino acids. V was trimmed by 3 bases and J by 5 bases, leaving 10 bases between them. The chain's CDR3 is CASSMDKETEAFF. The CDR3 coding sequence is TGTGCCAGTAGTATGGATAAGGAGACTGAAGCTTTCTTT.

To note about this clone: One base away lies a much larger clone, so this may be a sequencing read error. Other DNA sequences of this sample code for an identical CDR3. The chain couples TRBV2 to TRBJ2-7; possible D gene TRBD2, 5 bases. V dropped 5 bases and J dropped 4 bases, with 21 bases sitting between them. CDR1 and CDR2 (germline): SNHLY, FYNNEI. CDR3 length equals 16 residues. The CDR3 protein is CASSSSTKVYSYEQYF. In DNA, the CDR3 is TGTGCCAGCAGTTCCTCGACTAAAGTCTACTCATACGAGCAGTACTTC.

DNA for the CDR3: TGTGCCAGCAGCCAAACAGGGGATAATTCACCCCTCCACTTT. Translation: CASSQTGDNSPLHF. The chain carries TRBV4-2 and TRBJ1-6, with 7 bases matching TRBD1. The CDR3 loop spans 14 amino acids. Germline CDR1 reads LGHNA; CDR2 reads YNFKEQ. With V trimmed by 2 bases and J by 5 bases, 0 bases remained unmatched.

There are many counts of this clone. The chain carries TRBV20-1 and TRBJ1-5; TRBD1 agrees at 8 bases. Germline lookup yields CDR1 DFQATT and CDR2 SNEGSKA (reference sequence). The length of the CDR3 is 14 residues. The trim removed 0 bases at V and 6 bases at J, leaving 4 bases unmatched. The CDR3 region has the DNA TGCAGTGCTAGAGAGTACAGGGGGATTCAGCCCCAGCATTTT. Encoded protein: CSAREYRGIQPQHF.

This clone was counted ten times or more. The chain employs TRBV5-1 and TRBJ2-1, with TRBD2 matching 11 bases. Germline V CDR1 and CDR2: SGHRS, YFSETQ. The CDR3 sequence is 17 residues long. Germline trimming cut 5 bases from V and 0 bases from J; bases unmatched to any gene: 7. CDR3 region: CASRQGLAGNSYNEQFF. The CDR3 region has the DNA TGCGCCAGCAGACAAGGACTAGCGGGTAACTCCTACAATGAGCAGTTCTTC. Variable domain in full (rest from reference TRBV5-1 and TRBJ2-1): KAGVTQTPRYLIKTRGQQVTLSCSPISGHRSVSWYQQTPGQGLQFLFEYFSETQRNKGNFPGRFSGRQFSNSRSEMNVSTLELGDSALYLCASRQGLAGNSYNEQFFGPGTRLTVL.

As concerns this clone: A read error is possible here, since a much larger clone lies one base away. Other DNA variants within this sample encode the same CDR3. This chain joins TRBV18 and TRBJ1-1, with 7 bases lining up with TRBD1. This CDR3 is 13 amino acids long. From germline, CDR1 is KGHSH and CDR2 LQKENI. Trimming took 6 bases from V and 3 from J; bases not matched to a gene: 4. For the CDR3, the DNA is TGTGCCAGCTCTGTTGACAGGGACACTGAAGCTTTCTTT. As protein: CASSVDRDTEAFF.

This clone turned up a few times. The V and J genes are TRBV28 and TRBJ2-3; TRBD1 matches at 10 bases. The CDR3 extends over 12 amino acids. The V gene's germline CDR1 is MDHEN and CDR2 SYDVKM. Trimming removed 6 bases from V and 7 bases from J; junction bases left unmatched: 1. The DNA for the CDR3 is TGTGCCAGCAGGACAGGGGGCCATACGCAGTATTTT. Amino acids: CASRTGGHTQYF. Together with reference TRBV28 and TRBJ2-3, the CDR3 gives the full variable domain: DVKVTQSSRYLVKRTGEKVFLECVQDMDHENMFWYRQDPGLGLRLIYFSYDVKMKEKGDIPEGYSVSREKKERFSLILESASTNQTSMYLCASRTGGHTQYFGPGTRLTVL.

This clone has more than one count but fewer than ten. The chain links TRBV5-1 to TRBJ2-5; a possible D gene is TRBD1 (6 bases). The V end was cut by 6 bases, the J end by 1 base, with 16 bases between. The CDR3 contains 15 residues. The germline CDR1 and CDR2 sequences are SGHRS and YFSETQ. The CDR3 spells CASKTDRLPQETQYF. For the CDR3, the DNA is TGCGCCAGCAAAACGGACAGACTGCCCCAAGAGACCCAGTACTTC.

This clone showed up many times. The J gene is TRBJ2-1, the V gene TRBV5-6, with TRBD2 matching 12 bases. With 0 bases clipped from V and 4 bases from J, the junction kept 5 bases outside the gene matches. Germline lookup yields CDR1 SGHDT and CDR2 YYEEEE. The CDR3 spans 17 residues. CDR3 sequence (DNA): TGTGCCAGCAGCTTGGTGCTAGCGGGAGGGCCGTACAATGAGCAGTTCTTC. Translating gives CASSLVLAGGPYNEQFF.

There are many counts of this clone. CDR3 sequence (DNA): TGTGCCAGCACGGGCGTCCCTAGCTCTGGAAACACCATATATTTT. This sequence encodes CASTGVPSSGNTIYF. The V gene is TRBV12-3 or TRBV12-4, the J gene TRBJ1-3; D is uncertain. The V end lost 7 bases, the J end lost 0 bases, and 13 bases lay between the germline ends. The CDR3 spans 15 residues.

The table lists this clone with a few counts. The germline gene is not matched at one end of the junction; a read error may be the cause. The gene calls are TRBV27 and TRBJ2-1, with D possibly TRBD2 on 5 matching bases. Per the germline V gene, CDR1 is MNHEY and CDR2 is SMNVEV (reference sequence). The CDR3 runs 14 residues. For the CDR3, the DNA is TGTGCCTGCTCTAGCTGGAGCTCCCACAATGAGCAGTTCTTC. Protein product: CACSSWSSHNEQFF.

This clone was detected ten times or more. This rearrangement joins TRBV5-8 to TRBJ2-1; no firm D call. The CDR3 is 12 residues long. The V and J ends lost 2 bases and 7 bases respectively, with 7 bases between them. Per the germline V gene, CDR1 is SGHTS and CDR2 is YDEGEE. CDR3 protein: CASSLFGNEQFF. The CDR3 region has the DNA TGTGCCAGCAGCTTATTTGGTAATGAGCAGTTCTTC.

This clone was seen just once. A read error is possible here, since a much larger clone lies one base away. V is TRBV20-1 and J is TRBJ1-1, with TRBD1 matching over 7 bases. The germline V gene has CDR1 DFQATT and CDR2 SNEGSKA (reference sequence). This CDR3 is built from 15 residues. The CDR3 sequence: CSAAGAEGADTESFF. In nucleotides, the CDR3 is TGCAGTGCTGCCGGCGCGGAGGGGGCGGACACTGAATCTTTCTTT.

In nucleotides, the CDR3 is TGTGCCAGCAGTTGGACAGGGTTTGATGAGCAGTTCTTC. Translation: CASSWTGFDEQFF. The genes are TRBV12-3 or TRBV12-4 and TRBJ2-1, with 8 nucleotides matching TRBD1. The CDR3 has 13 residues. V lost 4 bases and J lost 8; bases outside the gene matches: 4.

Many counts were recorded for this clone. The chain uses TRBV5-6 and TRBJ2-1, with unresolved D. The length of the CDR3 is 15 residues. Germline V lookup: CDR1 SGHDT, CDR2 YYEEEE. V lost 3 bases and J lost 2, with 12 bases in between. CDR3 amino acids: CASSSRVHPYNEQFF. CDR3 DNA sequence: TGTGCCAGCAGCTCCCGGGTTCACCCCTACAATGAGCAGTTCTTC.

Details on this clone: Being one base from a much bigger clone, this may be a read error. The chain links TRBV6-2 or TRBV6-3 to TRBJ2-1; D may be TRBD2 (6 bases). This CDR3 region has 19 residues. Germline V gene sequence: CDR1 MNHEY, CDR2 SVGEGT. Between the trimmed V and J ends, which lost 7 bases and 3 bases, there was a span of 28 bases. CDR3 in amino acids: CASKYSGASGRPSYNEQFF. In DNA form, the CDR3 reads TGTGCCAGCAAATACTCTGGGGCTAGTGGGAGGCCTAGCTACAATGAGCAGTTCTTC.

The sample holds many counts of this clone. The CDR3 spells CASSLRSASTDTQYF. The CDR3 DNA reads as TGTGCCAGCAGCTTAAGGAGTGCCAGCACAGATACGCAGTATTTT. This chain links TRBV11-2 with TRBJ2-3; D gene uncertain. V lost 2 bases and J 0 bases, leaving 9 bases between the germline ends. The CDR3 spans 15 residues. Germline lookup yields CDR1 SGHAT and CDR2 FQNNGV.

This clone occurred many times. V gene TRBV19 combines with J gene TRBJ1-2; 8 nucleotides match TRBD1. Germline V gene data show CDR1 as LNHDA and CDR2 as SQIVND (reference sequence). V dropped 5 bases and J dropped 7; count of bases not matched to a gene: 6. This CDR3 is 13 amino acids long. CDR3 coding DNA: TGTGCCAGTAGTTCCGGACAGGGTCGTGGCTACACCTTC. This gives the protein CASSSGQGRGYTF.

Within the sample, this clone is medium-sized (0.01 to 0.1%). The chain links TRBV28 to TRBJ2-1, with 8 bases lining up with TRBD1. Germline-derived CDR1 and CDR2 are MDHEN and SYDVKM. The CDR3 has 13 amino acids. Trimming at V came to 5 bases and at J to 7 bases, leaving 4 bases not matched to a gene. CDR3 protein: CASSNTGGNEQFF. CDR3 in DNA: TGTGCCAGCAGTAACACAGGGGGTAATGAGCAGTTCTTC. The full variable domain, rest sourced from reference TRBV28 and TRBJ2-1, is DVKVTQSSRYLVKRTGEKVFLECVQDMDHENMFWYRQDPGLGLRLIYFSYDVKMKEKGDIPEGYSVSREKKERFSLILESASTNQTSMYLCASSNTGGNEQFFGPGTRLTVL.

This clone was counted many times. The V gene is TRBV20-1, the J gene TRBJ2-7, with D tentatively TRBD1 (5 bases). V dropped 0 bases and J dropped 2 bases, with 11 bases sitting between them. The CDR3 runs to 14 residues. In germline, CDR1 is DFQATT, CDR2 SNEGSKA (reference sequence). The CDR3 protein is CSARDLQDTYEQYF. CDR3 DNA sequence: TGCAGTGCTAGAGATCTGCAGGACACCTACGAGCAGTACTTC.

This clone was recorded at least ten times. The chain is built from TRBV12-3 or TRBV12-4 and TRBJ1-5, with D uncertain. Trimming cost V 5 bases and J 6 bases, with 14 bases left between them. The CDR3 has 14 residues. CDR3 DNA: TGTGCCAGCAGTACGACGGGCTTGTTTCAGCCCCAGCATTTT. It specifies CASSTTGLFQPQHF.

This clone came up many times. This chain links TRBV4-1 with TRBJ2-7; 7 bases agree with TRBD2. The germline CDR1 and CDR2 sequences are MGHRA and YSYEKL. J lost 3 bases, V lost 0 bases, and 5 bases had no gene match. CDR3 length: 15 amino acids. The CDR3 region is CASSQDFTGGYEQYF. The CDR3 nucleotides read TGCGCCAGCAGCCAAGATTTTACGGGAGGCTACGAGCAGTACTTC.

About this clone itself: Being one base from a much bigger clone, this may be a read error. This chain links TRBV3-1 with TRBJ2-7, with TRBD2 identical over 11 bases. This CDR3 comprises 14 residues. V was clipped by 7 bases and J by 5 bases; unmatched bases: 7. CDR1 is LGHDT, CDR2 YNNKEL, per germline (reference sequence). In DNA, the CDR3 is TGTGCCAGCACCAAACAGACTAGCGGGGACGAGCAGTACTTC. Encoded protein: CASTKQTSGDEQYF.

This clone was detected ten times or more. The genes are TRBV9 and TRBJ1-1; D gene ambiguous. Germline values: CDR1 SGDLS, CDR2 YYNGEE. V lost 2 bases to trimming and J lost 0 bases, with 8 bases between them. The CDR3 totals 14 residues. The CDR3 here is CASSVGVLNTEAFF. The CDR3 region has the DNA TGTGCCAGCAGCGTCGGGGTTTTGAACACTGAAGCTTTCTTT.

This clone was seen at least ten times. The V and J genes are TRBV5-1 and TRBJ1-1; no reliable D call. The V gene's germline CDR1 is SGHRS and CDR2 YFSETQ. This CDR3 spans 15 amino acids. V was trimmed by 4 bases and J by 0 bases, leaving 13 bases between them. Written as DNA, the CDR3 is TGCGCCAGCAGCCCGGACCTTTTTATGAACACTGAAGCTTTCTTT. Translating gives CASSPDLFMNTEAFF.

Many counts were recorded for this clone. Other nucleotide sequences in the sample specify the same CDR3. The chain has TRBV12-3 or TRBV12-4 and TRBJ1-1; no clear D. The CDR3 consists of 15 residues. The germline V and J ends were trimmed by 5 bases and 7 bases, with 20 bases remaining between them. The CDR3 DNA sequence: TGTGCCAGCAGTCATGGACGCCCGGAGCACTGTGAAGCTTTCTTT. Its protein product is CASSHGRPEHCEAFF.